The 22 T cell receptor beta chains presented below share a single source sample, sequenced in a study of blood T cells in healthy people across ages. A second PCR of about 6 to 11 cycles used a sample-barcoded 5' primer and a J-beta primer mix. TCRdb itself ran the 5' RACE reads through MiXCR, one entry per CDR3 protein. The repertoire holds hundreds of thousands of distinct CDR3 sequences, 45% to 50% seen once, with around a third in the top ten. Sequencing was performed on blood. Receptors were obtained from a woman aged 60-70 years in good health.

This clonotype was observed a few times. This chain joins TRBV2 and TRBJ2-1; TRBD2 aligns across 13 bases. Trimming cost V 6 bases and J 9 bases; bases outside gene matches: 8. Per the germline V gene, CDR1 is SNHLY and CDR2 is FYNNEI. The CDR3 has 15 amino acids. The CDR3 sequence: CASSVGGLAGREQFF. In DNA form, the CDR3 reads TGTGCCAGCAGCGTAGGGGGACTAGCGGGACGTGAGCAGTTCTTC.

The chain has TRBV20-1 and TRBJ2-7; D may be TRBD2 (6 bases). Looked up from germline, CDR1 is DFQATT and CDR2 is SNEGSKA (reference sequence). The CDR3 extends over 14 amino acids. Trimming shortened V by 3 bases and J by 2 bases, and 14 bases separated the two germline ends. CDR3 region: CSASLRREPYEQYF. The DNA of the CDR3 is TGCAGTGCTAGTCTTCGGAGGGAACCCTACGAGCAGTACTTC.

Worth noting for this clonotype: Germline is not matched at one junction end, which may reflect a read error. The gene calls are TRBV24-1 and TRBJ2-3; 9 nucleotides match TRBD2. Germline values: CDR1 KGHDR, CDR2 SFDVKD. The CDR3 is 15 residues long. CDR3 nucleotide sequence: TGTGCCACCAGAGCCGGGACTAGCAGGGCAGATACGCTGTATTTT. Protein product: CATRAGTSRADTLYF.

The V and J genes are TRBV15 and TRBJ2-7; D is perhaps TRBD1 or TRBD2 (5 bases each). The J call may be in error: the DNA end matches TRBJ2-5 better. Germline V gene data show CDR1 as LNHNV and CDR2 as YYDKDF (reference sequence). This CDR3 is 13 amino acids long. CDR3 protein: CATSSRDAKTQYF. The CDR3 DNA sequence: TGTGCCACCAGCAGCCGGGACGCGAAGACCCAGTACTTC.

This clonotype was counted between two and nine times. CDR3: CASSTRRVIGWNEQFF. The CDR3, as DNA: TGTGCCAGCAGCACCCGACGGGTGATTGGTTGGAATGAGCAGTTCTTC. The V and J genes are TRBV14 and TRBJ2-1; D not resolved. The CDR3 consists of 16 residues. Germline V gives CDR1 SGHDN, CDR2 FVKESK. V gave up 5 bases and J gave up 7 bases, with 21 bases separating them.

As concerns this clonotype: A read error may be the cause here, since a much bigger clone is one base away. The CDR3 loop reads CASSENLGTDTQYF. CDR3 coding DNA: TGTGCCAGCAGTGAAAATTTAGGCACAGATACGCAGTATTTT. The chain employs TRBV2 and TRBJ2-3; no definite D call. The CDR3 is made up of 14 amino acids. From germline, CDR1 is SNHLY and CDR2 FYNNEI. With 2 bases removed from V and 1 base from J, the gap between germline ends came to 7 bases.

The chain carries TRBV20-1 and TRBJ2-5; the match to TRBD1 covers 9 bases. This CDR3 has 14 residues. The germline CDR1 and CDR2 sequences are DFQATT and SNEGSKA (reference sequence). V trimming: 0 bases; J trimming: 11 bases; junction bases outside the gene matches: 10. CDR3 DNA sequence: TGCAGTGCTAGAGATCCACAGGGGGCGGACGGGCAGTACTTC. This encodes CSARDPQGADGQYF.

This rearrangement joins TRBV20-1 to TRBJ2-1; TRBD2 is a possible D gene (5 bases). The CDR3 is 12 amino acids. Per germline, CDR1 DFQATT and CDR2 SNEGSKA (reference sequence). The V end lost 3 bases, the J end lost 12 bases, and 15 bases lay between the germline ends. CDR3 bases: TGCAGTGCTAGGCCCGGACTGGGTTGGCAGTTCTTC. Amino acid sequence: CSARPGLGWQFF.

This clonotype was seen repeatedly, ten times or more. This chain joins TRBV20-1 and TRBJ1-2; 7 bases are shared with TRBD1. From germline, CDR1 is DFQATT and CDR2 SNEGSKA (reference sequence). After removal of 5 bases from V and 4 bases from J, the junction contained 10 bases not matched to a gene. This CDR3 has 14 residues. CDR3 region: CSAPQGKTGYGYTF. CDR3 coding DNA: TGCAGTGCTCCACAGGGGAAGACCGGCTATGGCTACACCTTC.

A few counts support this clonotype. This rearrangement joins TRBV6-5 to TRBJ2-4; 7 positions agree with TRBD1. This CDR3 is 18 amino acids long. Germline lookup yields CDR1 MNHEY and CDR2 SVGAGI. With 2 bases clipped from V and 0 bases from J, the junction kept 10 bases outside the gene matches. The CDR3, as DNA: TGTGCCAGCAGTTACCCTAGGGACAGCGGACTAGCCAAAAACATTCAGTACTTC. Translation gives CASSYPRDSGLAKNIQYF.

The chain employs TRBV20-1 and TRBJ2-1; 9 bases align to TRBD2. J lost 5 bases, V lost 6 bases, and 5 bases had no gene match. The CDR3 has 13 residues. Per germline, CDR1 DFQATT and CDR2 SNEGSKA (reference sequence). The CDR3 DNA follows: TGCAGTGCCCCTCGACTAGCGGACAATGAGCAGTTCTTC. Amino acids: CSAPRLADNEQFF.

As for this clonotype: This may come from a read error, since a much larger clone is one base off. V and J are TRBV25-1 and TRBJ2-4, with a possible D match to TRBD1 (6 bases). The end of the DNA aligns better with TRBJ2-5, so the J call may be wrong. The CDR3 length is 13 residues. Per germline, CDR1 MGHDK and CDR2 SYGVNS. The CDR3 DNA follows: TGTACCAGCAGCCGGACAGCCCAAGAGACCCAGTACTTC. Encoded protein: CTSSRTAQETQYF.

This clonotype has more than one count but fewer than ten. This chain uses TRBV7-9 with TRBJ2-5; 10 bases agree with TRBD2. The J call is doubtful: the DNA matches TRBJ2-7 better. This CDR3 spans 17 amino acids. CDR1 is SEHNR and CDR2 is FQNEAQ in the germline V gene (reference sequence). CDR3: CASSSAYSLAGSDEQYF. In DNA, the CDR3 is TGTGCCAGCAGCTCCGCCTACTCACTAGCGGGAAGCGACGAGCAGTACTTC.

This clonotype was counted between two and nine times. This chain uses TRBV11-1 with TRBJ1-1, with D uncertain. Trimming cost V 0 bases and J 2 bases, with 4 bases left between them. The CDR3 is 13 amino acids. Germline lookup yields CDR1 SGHAT and CDR2 FQDESV (reference sequence). CDR3 protein: CASSLAANTEAFF. CDR3 nucleotide sequence: TGTGCCAGCAGCTTAGCTGCCAACACTGAAGCTTTCTTT.

This clonotype was observed a few times. V gene TRBV20-1 combines with J gene TRBJ2-7; 8 bases match TRBD1. Germline V CDR1 and CDR2: DFQATT, SNEGSKA (reference sequence). The CDR3 consists of 12 residues. J lost 2 bases, V lost 5 bases, and 2 bases had no gene match. This chain's CDR3 is CSAGDRTYEQYF. As DNA, the CDR3 is TGCAGTGCTGGGGACAGGACCTACGAGCAGTACTTC.

V usage is TRBV27 and J usage is TRBJ1-2; D gene unclear. Germline CDR1 reads MNHEY; CDR2 reads SMNVEV (reference sequence). Trimming removed 5 bases from V and 0 bases from J, with 10 bases in between. CDR3 length equals 14 residues. DNA for the CDR3: TGTGCCAGCAGTATAGGAGGGTCTAACTATGGCTACACCTTC. It specifies CASSIGGSNYGYTF.

This chain connects TRBV9 to TRBJ1-2; D remains unclear. The CDR3 loop spans 14 amino acids. Germline CDR1 reads SGDLS; CDR2 reads YYNGEE. V was pared by 0 bases and J by 3 bases, with 9 bases between. Here the CDR3 DNA reads TGTGCCAGCAGCGTAGAAGGGCAGCACTATGGCTACACCTTC. This codes for CASSVEGQHYGYTF.

This clonotype was counted ten times or more. Just one base apart from a much larger clone, this may be a read error. The genes are TRBV4-3 and TRBJ1-2; TRBD1 aligns across 7 bases. The CDR3 has 14 amino acids. V lost 4 bases and J lost 5; bases outside the gene matches: 7. CDR1 is LGHNA and CDR2 is YSLEER in the germline V gene. The CDR3 DNA is TGCGCCAGCAGCCTGCGAGGGGGACAGTATGGCTACACCTTC. This gives the protein CASSLRGGQYGYTF.

The rearrangement links TRBV24-1 to TRBJ2-3; D gene uncertain. The germline V and J ends were trimmed by 5 bases and 1 base, with 6 bases remaining between them. This CDR3 has 13 amino acids. Germline V gives CDR1 KGHDR, CDR2 SFDVKD. The CDR3: CATSAPGTDTQYF. The CDR3 coding sequence is TGTGCCACCAGTGCCCCCGGCACAGATACGCAGTATTTT.

This chain links TRBV5-5 with TRBJ2-1, with 9 nucleotides matching TRBD2. V lost 2 bases and J lost 6; bases outside the gene matches: 6. The CDR3 contains 15 residues. The germline CDR1 and CDR2 sequences are SGHKS and YYEKEE (reference sequence). CDR3 sequence reads: CASSFSGSIGNEQFF. CDR3 sequence (DNA): TGTGCCAGCAGCTTTAGCGGGAGTATCGGCAATGAGCAGTTCTTC. The full variable domain, its missing parts supplied by reference TRBV5-5 and TRBJ2-1, is DAGVTQSPTHLIKTRGQQVTLRCSPISGHKSVSWYQQVLGQGPQFIFQYYEKEERGRGNFPDRFSARQFPNYSSELNVNALLLGDSALYLCASSFSGSIGNEQFFGPGTRLTVL.

V is TRBV7-2 and J is TRBJ2-2; perhaps TRBD2 as D (6 bases). The CDR3 extends over 14 amino acids. The V end lost 6 bases, the J end lost 9 bases, and 17 bases lay between the germline ends. CDR1 and CDR2 (germline): SGHTA, FQGNSA. CDR3 residues: CASSPKPSDRELFF. The CDR3 DNA sequence: TGTGCCAGCAGTCCGAAACCTAGCGATCGGGAGCTGTTTTTT.

In its sample, this clonotype was seen many times. The CDR3 loop reads CASSPQADSYEQYF. The CDR3 DNA reads as TGTGCCAGCAGCCCCCAAGCGGACTCCTACGAGCAGTACTTC. The chain combines TRBV4-2 with TRBJ2-7, with D perhaps matching TRBD2 (5 bases). CDR3 size: 14 residues. Trimming took 4 bases from V and 0 from J, leaving 10 bases between them. Germline values: CDR1 LGHNA, CDR2 YNFKEQ.